This TCR beta chain comes out of a study of post-analysis software for immune sequencing data. Regarding the study as a whole: TRBV5-6, TRBV5-1 and TRBV20-1 were among a few TRBV segments more frequent in patients than controls.

Germline loops: CDR1 DFQATT, CDR2 SNEGSKA (reference sequence). J lost 4 bases, V lost 0 bases, and 6 bases had no gene match. The CDR3 has 15 residues. As to this clonotype: Its specificity is unknown.

cDNA libraries for TCR beta contained unique molecular identifiers. TCRdb fed the PCR reads into MiXCR, producing one record per CDR3 protein. The data contain some 800,000 distinct CDR3 sequences, around 45% of them seen just once; the ten biggest clones take up 4.9%. Sequencing was done on a sample of blood. V usage is TRBV20-1 and J usage is TRBJ2-1; 7 nucleotides line up with TRBD2. This TCR came from a girl aged 10-17 years with multiple sclerosis. CDR3 in amino acids: CSARDRGGSYNEQFF. CDR3 nucleotides: TGCAGTGCTAGAGATCGGGGCGGGAGTTACAATGAGCAGTTCTTC.